The clone carrying this TCR beta chain was detected once. This specimen belongs to a study of CD8 T cells in Susac syndrome. V was pared by 2 bases and J by 4 bases, with 2 bases of the junction left unmatched. CDR3 length equals 14 residues. Germline V gene sequence: CDR1 KGHDR, CDR2 SFDVKD. Random-hexamer reverse transcription was applied to roughly 0.5 to 1 ug RNA. The authors amplified TCR beta CDR3 across 54 Vbeta and 13 Jbeta using immunoSEQ multiplex PCR. TCRdb re-analysed the immunoSEQ multiplex PCR reads in MiXCR, keeping a single row per CDR3 protein. The data contain around 80,000 distinct CDR3 sequences, about 94% of them singletons.

This TCR derives from a human donor in good health. The genes are TRBV24-1 and TRBJ2-3, with TRBD1 matching over 7 bases. The sequenced sample was CD8+ T cells from PBMCs. The CDR3 nucleotides are TGTGCCACCAGTGATTCGGGACAGTCAGATACGCAGTATTTT. Its translation is CATSDSGQSDTQYF.